Reported below is one TCR beta chain. This entry is derived from a study of blood T cell repertoires in COVID-19. This CDR3 region has 15 residues. CDR1 is SNHLY and CDR2 is FYNNEI in the germline V gene. V lost 3 bases, J lost 4 bases, and 15 bases lay in between. Measured with immunoSEQ multiplex PCR; TCRdb has only the in-frame clones, and not every one. This repertoire shows 350,000 to 400,000 clones, approximately 90% found once; its top ten account for around 1%. Sequencing was carried out using PBMCs or T cells enriched from blood (not recorded which). The sequence came from a man younger than 30 who had recovered from COVID-19. The V call is TRBV2, the J call TRBJ1-1, with D maybe TRBD1 (5 bases). The CDR3, as DNA: TGTGCCAGCAGTGAGCGATTCGGGGGAGGCACTGAAGCTTTCTTT. Encoded protein: CASSERFGGGTEAFF.